A single sample is the source of the 13 T cell receptor beta chains below, sequenced in a study of graft-versus-host responses after intestinal transplantation. The table came from immunoSEQ multiplex PCR; TCRdb's copy has only in-frame clones and leaves some out. The table shows around 20,000 clones, with more than 65% occurring only once. The sample consisted of PBMCs, taken 14 days after transplant. All receptors come from a human patient who received an intestinal transplant, so some T cells may come from the graft donor.

The rearrangement links TRBV5-6 to TRBJ1-3; D is uncertain. The ends were cut back, 1 base at V and 3 bases at J, with 11 bases in the middle. CDR1 and CDR2 from the germline V gene are SGHDT and YYEEEE. CDR3 length: 15 residues. Written as DNA, the CDR3 is TGTGCCAGCAGCTTGCGGGAGTTCTATGGAAACACCATATATTTT. Its protein is CASSLREFYGNTIYF.

V and J are TRBV7-9 and TRBJ2-3, with D perhaps assigned TRBD1 or TRBD2 (5 bases each). The V gene's germline CDR1 is SEHNR and CDR2 FQNEAQ (reference sequence). CDR3 length: 16 residues. V lost 5 bases and J 2 bases, leaving 17 bases between the germline ends. The CDR3: CASSLKWGNPTDTQYF. CDR3 DNA sequence: TGTGCCAGCAGCCTTAAATGGGGGAATCCCACAGATACGCAGTATTTT.

This clone was observed once. This chain uses TRBV5-1 with TRBJ1-1; D remains ambiguous. The CDR3 extends over 14 amino acids. Germline V gives CDR1 SGHRS, CDR2 YFSETQ. Trimming pared 0 bases from V and 1 base from J, leaving 7 bases between. The CDR3 nucleotides read TGCGCCAGCAGCTTGGTGGGGAAGAACACTGAAGCTTTCTTT. The encoded protein is CASSLVGKNTEAFF.

V is TRBV27 and J is TRBJ2-1; D might be TRBD2 (5 bases). The CDR3 contains 16 residues. CDR1 is MNHEY and CDR2 is SMNVEV in the germline V gene (reference sequence). The germline V and J ends were trimmed by 2 bases and 6 bases, with 17 bases remaining between them. In nucleotides, the CDR3 is TGTGCCAGCAGTTTAGGCCTCAGAGGGATCGTCAATGAGCAGTTCTTC. Its protein is CASSLGLRGIVNEQFF.

This clone is a singleton in its sample. The chain joins TRBV7-2 to TRBJ1-6; the match to TRBD1 covers 9 bases. The CDR3 has 16 residues. Germline assignment: CDR1 SGHTA and CDR2 FQGNSA. V trimming: 4 bases; J trimming: 4 bases; junction bases outside the gene matches: 5. The CDR3 DNA reads TGTGCCAGCAGCTCGACCGGGACAGGGTATAATTCACCCCTCCACTTT. Translating it yields CASSSTGTGYNSPLHF. Full variable domain (rest looked up from reference TRBV7-2 and TRBJ1-6): GAGVSQSPSNKVTEKGKDVELRCDPISGHTALYWYRQSLGQGLEFLIYFQGNSAPDKSGLPSDRFSAERTGGSVSTLTIQRTQQEDSAVYLCASSSTGTGYNSPLHFGNGTRLTVT.

This clone was seen just once. The rearrangement joins TRBV7-8 to TRBJ2-7, with 7 bases that match TRBD2. The CDR3 extends over 18 amino acids. The V gene's germline CDR1 is SGHVS and CDR2 FQNEAQ. The V and J ends lost 0 bases and 1 base, in that order; junction bases with no gene match: 12. CDR3 sequence (DNA): TGTGCCAGCAGCTTAGCTCTCTTGTGGCTAGCGGAGTCCTACGAGCAGTACTTC. Encoded protein: CASSLALLWLAESYEQYF. The entire variable domain, with the rest obtained from reference TRBV7-8 and TRBJ2-7, is as follows: GAGVSQSPRYKVAKRGQDVALRCDPISGHVSLFWYQQALGQGPEFLTYFQNEAQLDKSGLPSDRFFAERPEGSVSTLKIQRTQQEDSAVYLCASSLALLWLAESYEQYFGPGTRLTVT.

V and J are TRBV7-5 and TRBJ2-7; the D call of TRBD2 is as the table states it, not checked on the DNA. TRBV7-5 is recorded as a pseudogene. The CDR3 has 11 residues. CDR3 residues: CARSSPYEQYF. In DNA form, the CDR3 reads TGTGCCAGAAGCTCTCCCTACGAGCAGTACTTC.

This clone was observed a few times. The J gene is TRBJ2-1, the V gene TRBV6-6; maybe TRBD2 (6 bases). V was clipped by 2 bases and J by 8 bases, with 7 bases between them. Germline assignment: CDR1 MNHNY and CDR2 SVGAGI (reference sequence). The CDR3 extends over 12 amino acids. This CDR3 is CASSYTGDEQFF. As DNA, the CDR3 is TGTGCCAGCAGTTACACGGGAGATGAGCAGTTCTTC.

V gene TRBV28 combines with J gene TRBJ2-5, with TRBD2 identical over 7 bases. V trimming: 5 bases; J trimming: 3 bases; junction bases outside the gene matches: 6. This CDR3 spans 14 amino acids. The germline CDR1 and CDR2 sequences are MDHEN and SYDVKM. The CDR3 DNA follows: TGTGCCAGCAGTGTGGCGGGAGAGGAAGAGACCCAGTACTTC. This translates into CASSVAGEEETQYF. The full variable domain, in which reference TRBV28 and TRBJ2-5 provide the parts outside the CDR3, is DVKVTQSSRYLVKRTGEKVFLECVQDMDHENMFWYRQDPGLGLRLIYFSYDVKMKEKGDIPEGYSVSREKKERFSLILESASTNQTSMYLCASSVAGEEETQYFGPGTRLLVL.

V is TRBV21-1 and J is TRBJ2-1; no check of the table's D call, TRBD2, against the DNA was made. TRBV21-1 is shown as a pseudogene. The length of the CDR3 is 17 residues. The CDR3 reads CASSKSPRRGGGGEQFF. DNA of the CDR3: TGTGCCAGCAGCAAAAGCCCCCGGCGGGGGGGTGGTGGTGAGCAGTTCTTC.

V gene TRBV28 combines with J gene TRBJ2-1, with no clear D. The germline V and J ends were trimmed by 3 bases and 5 bases, with 14 bases remaining between them. The CDR3 runs to 15 residues. Germline values: CDR1 MDHEN, CDR2 SYDVKM. The CDR3 sequence is CASSLGIVTHNEQFF. For the CDR3, the DNA is TGTGCCAGCAGTTTGGGGATAGTGACCCACAATGAGCAGTTCTTC.

This clone was seen just once. This rearrangement joins TRBV6-5 to TRBJ2-3, with D unresolved. There are 13 residues in the CDR3. CDR1 and CDR2 from the germline V gene are MNHEY and SVGAGI. The V and J ends lost 5 bases and 0 bases respectively, with 6 bases between them. CDR3 loop: CASSPISTDTQYF. CDR3 in DNA: TGTGCCAGCAGTCCCATTAGCACAGATACGCAGTATTTT.

This clone has just a few counts. V usage is TRBV2 and J usage is TRBJ1-1; D not resolved. V was shortened by 7 bases and J by 1 base, with 4 bases between the two germline ends. The CDR3 has 11 residues. Looked up from germline, CDR1 is SNHLY and CDR2 is FYNNEI. CDR3 loop: CASKRNTEAFF. CDR3 sequence (DNA): TGTGCCAGCAAGAGGAACACTGAAGCTTTCTTT.